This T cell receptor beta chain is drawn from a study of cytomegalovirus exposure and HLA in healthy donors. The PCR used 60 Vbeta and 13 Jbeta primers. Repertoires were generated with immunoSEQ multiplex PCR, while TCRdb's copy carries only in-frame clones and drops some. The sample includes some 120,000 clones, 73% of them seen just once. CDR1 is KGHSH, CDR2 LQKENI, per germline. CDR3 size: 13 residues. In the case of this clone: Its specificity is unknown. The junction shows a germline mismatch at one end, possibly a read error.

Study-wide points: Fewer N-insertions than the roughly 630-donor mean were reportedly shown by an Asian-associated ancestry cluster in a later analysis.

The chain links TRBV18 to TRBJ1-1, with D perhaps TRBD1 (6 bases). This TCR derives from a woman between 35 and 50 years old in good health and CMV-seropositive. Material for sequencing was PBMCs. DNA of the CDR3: TGTGCCAGCTCTCCACAGGGAGGCACTGAAGCTTTCTTT. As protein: CASSPQGGTEAFF.